The next 20 T cell receptor beta chains were all read from a single sample in a study of cytomegalovirus exposure and HLA in healthy donors. The PCR had 60 Vbeta and 13 Jbeta primers. The data were produced by immunoSEQ multiplex PCR, yet TCRdb's version contains in-frame clones alone and is incomplete. Among some 190,000 clones listed, about three quarters were seen once. The sample was PBMCs. The receptors were sampled from a woman aged 40-49 years in good health and CMV-seronegative.

V gene TRBV27 combines with J gene TRBJ2-5; weak D call: TRBD2 (6 bases). V was shortened by 5 bases and J by 9 bases, with 19 bases between the two germline ends. Germline V gene data show CDR1 as MNHEY and CDR2 as SMNVEV (reference sequence). CDR3 length: 14 residues. In DNA form, the CDR3 reads TGTGCCAGCAGTAAGGACTACCGGTCGGGGGCCCAGTACTTC. This translates into CASSKDYRSGAQYF.

The V gene is TRBV5-1, the J gene TRBJ2-1; 11 bases are shared with TRBD2. CDR3 length: 19 residues. Looked up from germline, CDR1 is SGHRS and CDR2 is YFSETQ. V lost 2 bases to trimming and J lost 10 bases; unmatched junction nucleotides: 20. The CDR3 region has the DNA TGCGCCAGCAGCTTAGGACAGGGGCTATCGACTAGCGGGATGGGGGAGCAGTTCTTC. Translated: CASSLGQGLSTSGMGEQFF.

The chain has TRBV27 and TRBJ2-3, with D unresolved. Germline lookup yields CDR1 MNHEY and CDR2 SMNVEV (reference sequence). The CDR3 consists of 14 residues. V dropped 5 bases and J dropped 5 bases, with 14 bases sitting between them. The CDR3 coding sequence is TGTGCCAGCAGTCTCAACTACCTGAAAGATACGCAGTATTTT. Amino acids: CASSLNYLKDTQYF.

V and J are TRBV9 and TRBJ2-2, with 7 bases that match TRBD2. The J segment lost 6 bases and the V segment lost 2 bases, leaving 10 bases of the junction unmatched. This CDR3 is 16 amino acids long. CDR1 is SGDLS, CDR2 YYNGEE, per germline. CDR3 residues: CASSVGGDTAPGELFF. CDR3 nucleotide sequence: TGTGCCAGCAGCGTGGGAGGGGATACGGCCCCCGGGGAGCTGTTTTTT.

This chain links TRBV4-3 with TRBJ1-2, with TRBD1 identical over 10 bases. V lost 4 bases, J lost 7 bases, and 9 bases stayed unmatched. The CDR3 totals 15 residues. The V gene's germline CDR1 is LGHNA and CDR2 YSLEER. CDR3 amino acids: CASSPSRTGGSGYTF. CDR3 DNA: TGCGCCAGCAGCCCCTCCCGGACAGGGGGAAGTGGCTACACCTTC.

This chain links TRBV21-1 with TRBJ2-7; the DNA was not used to check the table's D call, TRBD1. TRBV21-1 is flagged as a pseudogene. The CDR3 length is 11 residues. In DNA form, the CDR3 reads TGTGCCAGCAGCAAATCGTGCCAGGGCTACGTC. This sequence encodes CASSKSCQGYV.

Concerning this clone: Other DNA sequences in the sample encode the same CDR3. This chain links TRBV6-5 with TRBJ2-2; 7 nucleotides line up with TRBD1. J was trimmed by 1 base and V by 6 bases; bases with no gene match: 5. The CDR3 spans 15 residues. CDR1 is MNHEY, CDR2 SVGAGI, per germline. The CDR3 loop is CASRRDRVNTGELFF. The CDR3 DNA reads TGTGCCAGCAGGCGCGACAGGGTGAACACCGGGGAGCTGTTTTTT.

The chain joins TRBV4-3 to TRBJ2-1, with 7 nucleotides matching TRBD2. Germline V CDR1 and CDR2: LGHNA, YSLEER. After removal of 0 bases from V and 0 bases from J, the junction contained 5 bases not matched to a gene. The CDR3 is 17 amino acids. CDR3 in DNA: TGCGCCAGCAGCCAAGATGTGGGCGGGAGCTCCTACAATGAGCAGTTCTTC. As protein: CASSQDVGGSSYNEQFF.

The chain combines TRBV7-3 with TRBJ2-1, with TRBD2 as a possible D gene (5 bases). Germline loops: CDR1 SGHTA, CDR2 FQGTGA. The V end was cut by 5 bases, the J end by 5 bases, with 10 bases between. The CDR3 extends over 13 amino acids. The DNA of the CDR3 is TGTGCCAGCAGCCCCGACTACAACAATGAGCAGTTCTTC. It is translated as CASSPDYNNEQFF. Based on the CDR3 plus reference TRBV7-3 and TRBJ2-1, the full variable domain is GAGVSQTPSNKVTEKGKYVELRCDPISGHTALYWYRQSLGQGPEFLIYFQGTGAADDSGLPNDRFFAVRPEGSVSTLKIQRTERGDSAVYLCASSPDYNNEQFFGPGTRLTVL.

CDR3 in amino acids: CASSSSILSGRITGELFF. The CDR3 DNA is TGTGCCAGCAGCTCCTCTATTCTGAGTGGGAGGATCACCGGGGAGCTGTTTTTT. V and J are TRBV11-3 and TRBJ2-2; maybe TRBD2 (6 bases). This CDR3 spans 18 amino acids. Trimming took 4 bases from V and 4 from J, leaving 22 bases between them. Germline values: CDR1 SGHNT, CDR2 YENEEA.

The CDR3 loop is CASSQDPQGGTEAFF. In nucleotides, the CDR3 is TGCGCCAGCAGCCAAGATCCGCAGGGTGGCACTGAAGCTTTCTTT. The chain uses TRBV4-3 and TRBJ1-1, with D possibly being TRBD1 (5 bases). The CDR3 has 15 residues. The V gene's germline CDR1 is LGHNA and CDR2 YSLEER. V shed 0 bases and J shed 4 bases, with 12 bases lying between them.

This chain uses TRBV13 with TRBJ2-1, with 14 bases that match TRBD2. This CDR3 spans 14 amino acids. V gave up 5 bases and J gave up 9 bases; unmatched junction bases: 3. The V gene's germline CDR1 is PRHDT and CDR2 FYEKMQ (reference sequence). For the CDR3, the DNA is TGTGCCAGCAGCCCGACTAGCGGGGGGGGTGAGCAGTTCTTC. Protein: CASSPTSGGGEQFF.

Only one count was recorded for this clone. This chain connects TRBV6-1 to TRBJ2-1, with 8 bases fitting TRBD1. Germline V gene sequence: CDR1 MNHNS, CDR2 SASEGT. The junction had 2 bases not matched to a gene; V was cut back by 7 bases and J by 0 bases. CDR3 length equals 14 residues. The CDR3 sequence is CASNRGSSYNEQFF. DNA for the CDR3: TGTGCCAGCAACAGGGGGAGCTCCTACAATGAGCAGTTCTTC.

V and J are TRBV27 and TRBJ1-2; 8 bases fit TRBD1. CDR1 MNHEY and CDR2 SMNVEV come from the germline V gene (reference sequence). The CDR3 is made up of 15 amino acids. V was clipped by 5 bases and J by 1 base; unmatched bases: 6. In DNA form, the CDR3 reads TGTGCCAGCAGTCCGGACAGGGCTTTTAACTATGGCTACACCTTC. This translates into CASSPDRAFNYGYTF.

V usage is TRBV5-4 and J usage is TRBJ2-1; the match to TRBD2 covers 7 bases. The CDR3 has 12 residues. Germline CDR1 and CDR2: SGHNT and YYREEE (reference sequence). J was trimmed by 9 bases and V by 5 bases; bases with no gene match: 5. The CDR3: CASSLLASEQFF. The CDR3 DNA sequence: TGTGCCAGCAGTTTACTAGCGAGTGAGCAGTTCTTC.

This clone showed up just a few times. V usage is TRBV2 and J usage is TRBJ2-5, with 8 bases aligning to TRBD1. With V trimmed by 1 base and J by 5 bases, 6 bases remained unmatched. The V gene's germline CDR1 is SNHLY and CDR2 FYNNEI. There are 15 residues in the CDR3. The CDR3 DNA follows: TGTGCCAGCAGTGAAGGGGGACAGGTACACGAGACCCAGTACTTC. Translation gives CASSEGGQVHETQYF. Full variable domain (missing parts from reference TRBV2 and TRBJ2-5): EPEVTQTPSHQVTQMGQEVILRCVPISNHLYFYWYRQILGQKVEFLVSFYNNEISEKSEIFDDQFSVERPDGSNFTLKIRSTKLEDSAMYFCASSEGGQVHETQYFGPGTRLLVL.

The chain employs TRBV7-2 and TRBJ2-1; 7 bases are shared with TRBD2. Germline V gene sequence: CDR1 SGHTA, CDR2 FQGNSA. The CDR3 is made up of 13 amino acids. V shed 5 bases, J shed 4 bases, and the junction held 2 bases outside the gene matches. The CDR3 loop is CASSKGGYNEQFF. Written as DNA, the CDR3 is TGTGCCAGCAGCAAGGGAGGGTACAATGAGCAGTTCTTC.

This clone has only one observation. The genes are TRBV29-1 and TRBJ2-1; 9 bases match TRBD2. Germline CDR1 reads SQVTM; CDR2 reads ANQGSEA. Trimming at V came to 4 bases and at J to 4 bases, leaving 8 bases not matched to a gene. This CDR3 is 15 amino acids long. The CDR3 DNA reads TGCAGCGTTGTGCTTGCGACTAGCGGTTACAATGAGCAGTTCTTC. The encoded protein is CSVVLATSGYNEQFF.

The chain recombines TRBV5-5 with TRBJ2-1; perhaps TRBD2 as D (7 bases). V shed 2 bases and J shed 7 bases, with 13 bases lying between them. The CDR3 spans 14 residues. Germline V lookup: CDR1 SGHKS, CDR2 YYEKEE (reference sequence). The CDR3 region has the DNA TGTGCCAGCAGCTTTGGGGGGAGGGGGAATGAGCAGTTCTTC. Translation gives CASSFGGRGNEQFF.

The chain has TRBV9 and TRBJ2-3; 9 bases fit TRBD2. This CDR3 is 16 amino acids long. The J segment lost 4 bases and the V segment lost 3 bases, leaving 9 bases of the junction unmatched. Germline V lookup: CDR1 SGDLS, CDR2 YYNGEE. The CDR3 region is CASSGRAGGPADTQYF. CDR3 nucleotide sequence: TGTGCCAGCAGCGGGCGGGCGGGAGGGCCGGCAGATACGCAGTATTTT.